The next 8 T cell receptor beta chains were all read from a single sample in a study of T cell responses to AZD1222 COVID-19 vaccine. Some clones are missing from TCRdb's copy, which holds only in-frame ones; the method was immunoSEQ multiplex PCR. The sample shows 95,000 to 150,000 clones, 70% to 90% of them seen only once. This specimen consisted of peripheral blood, obtained on day 0 of AZD1222 vaccination. The source is an adult in good health.

The chain links TRBV16 to TRBJ1-2; the D is unclear. Between the trimmed V and J ends, which lost 0 bases and 6 bases, there was a span of 14 bases. Per germline, CDR1 KGHSY and CDR2 FQNENV. This CDR3 region has 15 residues. The CDR3 coding sequence is TGTGCCAGCAGCCAATCGGCGGCGGGAAACGATGGCTACACCTTC. This encodes CASSQSAAGNDGYTF.

The chain links TRBV3-1 (or the pseudogene TRBV3-2) to TRBJ1-6; D is perhaps TRBD1 (5 bases). The CDR3 sequence is 16 residues long. V shed 0 bases and J shed 10 bases, with 16 bases lying between them. Germline assignment: CDR1 LGHDT and CDR2 YNNKEL (reference sequence). CDR3 residues: CASSQDVGKRGSPLHF. The DNA for the CDR3 is TGTGCCAGCAGCCAAGATGTAGGGAAACGGGGGTCACCCCTCCACTTT.

This sequence joins TRBV15 and TRBJ2-5, with D perhaps matching TRBD1 (6 bases). From germline, CDR1 is LNHNV and CDR2 YYDKDF (reference sequence). The V end was cut by 5 bases, the J end by 5 bases, with 18 bases between. The CDR3 covers 15 residues. As DNA, the CDR3 is TGTGCCACCAGCCCCGCAGGGGTTCCAGGGGAGACCCAGTACTTC. As protein: CATSPAGVPGETQYF.

In nucleotides, the CDR3 is TGTGCCACCAGTGATAACCAAGGACAGGGGGGTTGGGAGACCCAGTACTTC. Translated, it gives CATSDNQGQGGWETQYF. V gene TRBV24-1 combines with J gene TRBJ2-5; 10 bases are a match to TRBD1. CDR1 and CDR2 (germline): KGHDR, SFDVKD. V lost 3 bases and J lost 5; bases outside the gene matches: 11. The length of the CDR3 is 17 residues.

CDR3 in DNA: TGTGCCAGCAGCTGGGACAGTACCTTAAGGATCTATGGCTACACCTTC. Translated: CASSWDSTLRIYGYTF. The chain couples TRBV28 to TRBJ1-2, with 7 bases lining up with TRBD1. The CDR3 loop spans 16 amino acids. V shed 6 bases and J 4 bases; nucleotides not matched to a gene: 14. CDR1 and CDR2 from the germline V gene are MDHEN and SYDVKM.

V and J are TRBV28 and TRBJ1-2, with D uncertain. CDR3 length: 13 amino acids. V lost 3 bases and J 9 bases, leaving 14 bases between the germline ends. Germline CDR1 and CDR2: MDHEN and SYDVKM. Here the CDR3 reads CASSFTQIWSYTF. The CDR3, as DNA: TGTGCCAGCAGTTTTACACAGATATGGAGCTACACCTTC.

This chain connects TRBV5-6 to TRBJ1-2; weak D call: TRBD1 (5 bases). The CDR3 loop spans 16 amino acids. CDR1 and CDR2 from the germline V gene are SGHDT and YYEEEE. V lost 0 bases, J lost 3 bases, and 15 bases lay in between. The CDR3: CASSLVAGLGDYGYTF. CDR3 nucleotides: TGTGCCAGCAGCTTGGTGGCAGGGCTAGGGGACTATGGCTACACCTTC.

The chain links TRBV10-3 to TRBJ1-1, with unresolved D. Germline values: CDR1 ENHRY, CDR2 SYGVKD. This CDR3 is 14 amino acids long. V lost 6 bases to trimming and J lost 5 bases, with 16 bases between them. Written as DNA, the CDR3 is TGTGCCATCAGGCCACCGGGCACGAGGACTGAAGCTTTCTTT. This sequence encodes CAIRPPGTRTEAFF.